This TCR beta chain was documented in a study of T cells after yellow fever vaccination. Points from the study as a whole: Most primary-vaccination clones reappeared after the booster (about 97% CD4, more than 70% CD8).

UMIs were added to TCR cDNA along with a universal primer site when it was made by 5'RACE template switching. TCRdb re-derived calls from the 5' RACE reads in MiXCR, one entry per CDR3 protein. The table lists over 300,000 distinct CDR3 sequences, 6.8% of them singletons. On this clonotype: The antigen remains undetermined.

This CDR3 region has 13 residues. The germline V gene has CDR1 SGHTA and CDR2 FQGNSA. V was clipped by 4 bases and J by 7 bases, with 10 bases between them. The genes are TRBV7-2 and TRBJ2-2; D gene ambiguous. The receptor was derived from a man aged 18 to 30 who received the YFV17D yellow fever vaccine. The source material was PBMCs, sampled around 45 days after the first yellow fever vaccination. In DNA, the CDR3 is TGTGCCAGCAGCTCCGTAGATTTCGGGGAGCTGTTTTTT. Translating gives CASSSVDFGELFF.